The clone carrying this T cell receptor beta chain was recorded only once. The same CDR3 can be traced to other DNA sequences in this sample. The sample originates from a study of shared clonotypes between healthy human individuals. Sequenced by immunoSEQ multiplex PCR; TCRdb stores in-frame clones only, minus some. The sample comprises around 1.9 million clones, 90% to 95% of which are singletons, and roughly 1.8% rests with the top ten. CD45RO negativity and positive selection for CCR7 defined naive CD8 cells, a population that excluded terminally differentiated effector memory CD45RA+ cells. The germline gives CDR1 SGHRS, CDR2 YFSETQ. Between the trimmed V and J ends, which lost 4 bases and 1 base, there was a span of 9 bases. The length of the CDR3 is 13 residues.

This chain uses TRBV5-1 with TRBJ2-7; D unclear. This TCR derives from a man aged 18 to 35 in good health. Some clones in this sample may be carry-over from other donors' samples. Sequencing used naive CD8+ T cells from PBMCs. CDR3 amino acids: CASSLAGSYEQYF. In nucleotides, the CDR3 is TGCGCCAGCAGCCTCGCAGGTTCCTACGAGCAGTACTTC.